These 25 T cell receptor beta chains were all obtained from the same sample, sequenced in a study of PD-1 blockade in classical Hodgkin lymphoma. The data were produced by immunoSEQ multiplex PCR, yet TCRdb's version contains in-frame clones alone and is incomplete. The sample yields approximately 8,400 clones, about nine tenths seen once. Every one of the patients relapsed after autologous stem cell transplantation (brentuximab vedotin exposure was variable). Researchers report purifying CD4+ T cells from thawed PBMCs by magnetic negative selection. Sequencing used CD4+ T cells from blood, obtained at baseline. Receptors originate from a human donor with classical Hodgkin lymphoma.

The V call is TRBV29-1, the J call TRBJ1-4, with TRBD1 matching over 7 bases. Trimming at V came to 4 bases and at J to 4 bases, leaving 6 bases not matched to a gene. CDR1 and CDR2 (germline): SQVTM, ANQGSEA. This CDR3 spans 14 amino acids. The CDR3 DNA is TGCAGCGTTGCGGGGACAGCCCTTAATGAAAAACTGTTTTTT. This codes for CSVAGTALNEKLFF.

The J gene is TRBJ1-6, the V gene TRBV7-6; D is unresolved. CDR1 is SGHVS and CDR2 is FNYEAQ in the germline V gene. V dropped 0 bases and J dropped 5 bases, with 8 bases sitting between them. CDR3 length: 15 amino acids. CDR3 region: CASSLAAGNNSPLHF. CDR3 coding DNA: TGTGCCAGCAGCTTAGCGGCGGGAAATAATTCACCCCTCCACTTT.

The V gene is TRBV28, the J gene TRBJ2-7; possibly TRBD2 for D (5 bases). CDR1 and CDR2 from the germline V gene are MDHEN and SYDVKM. This CDR3 region has 14 residues. V lost 1 base, J lost 0 bases, and 7 bases lay in between. The CDR3 here is CASSLFGSSYEQYF. The DNA for the CDR3 is TGTGCCAGCAGTTTATTTGGGAGCTCCTACGAGCAGTACTTC. The variable domain in full, with the rest retrieved from reference TRBV28 and TRBJ2-7, is DVKVTQSSRYLVKRTGEKVFLECVQDMDHENMFWYRQDPGLGLRLIYFSYDVKMKEKGDIPEGYSVSREKKERFSLILESASTNQTSMYLCASSLFGSSYEQYFGPGTRLTVT.

Written as DNA, the CDR3 is TGTGCCACCAGCAGAGATTTGCGCTACGAGCAGTACTTC. It specifies CATSRDLRYEQYF. This chain joins TRBV15 and TRBJ2-7; D not resolved. The CDR3 has 13 amino acids. V was clipped by 0 bases and J by 3 bases, with 6 bases between them. Germline V gene lookup returns CDR1 LNHNV and CDR2 YYDKDF (reference sequence).

V is TRBV11-2 and J is TRBJ2-5; D not resolved. The ends were cut back, 4 bases at V and 0 bases at J, with 12 bases in the middle. The CDR3 runs to 15 residues. Germline V CDR1 and CDR2: SGHAT, FQNNGV. Here the CDR3 DNA reads TGTGCCAGCAGCTCCCCAAGGCTTTACCAAGAGACCCAGTACTTC. This gives the protein CASSSPRLYQETQYF.

The chain couples TRBV4-2 to TRBJ1-6, with 10 bases aligning to TRBD1. This CDR3 region has 15 residues. CDR1 and CDR2 (germline): LGHNA, YNFKEQ. Trimming took 3 bases from V and 4 from J; bases not matched to a gene: 0. The CDR3 nucleotides are TGTGCCAGCAGCCAGGACAGGGGGTATAATTCACCCCTCCACTTT. It is translated as CASSQDRGYNSPLHF.

The V call is TRBV28, the J call TRBJ2-3; possibly TRBD1 or TRBD2 for D (6 bases each). The CDR3 contains 15 residues. Germline CDR1 reads MDHEN; CDR2 reads SYDVKM. V lost 5 bases and J lost 5, with 17 bases in between. For the CDR3, the DNA is TGTGCCAGCAGTCCTTGGGGGGCGGCGGAAGATACGCAGTATTTT. This encodes CASSPWGAAEDTQYF.

This chain joins TRBV5-1 and TRBJ1-3; unclear D gene. V was trimmed by 3 bases and J by 8 bases, leaving 18 bases between them. This CDR3 has 15 amino acids. In germline, CDR1 is SGHRS, CDR2 YFSETQ. Here the CDR3 DNA reads TGCGCCAGCAGCTCGGCCGGGCCCGAAAGAGACACCATATATTTT. Protein: CASSSAGPERDTIYF.

This chain uses TRBV10-3 with TRBJ2-5, with D possibly being TRBD1 (5 bases). The end of the DNA aligns better with TRBJ2-7, so the J call may be wrong. CDR3 size: 13 residues. Germline CDR1 ENHRY, CDR2 SYGVKD. CDR3 DNA sequence: TGTGCCACCATGACCAGGGAATCCTACGAGCAGTACTTC. Encoded protein: CATMTRESYEQYF.

V is TRBV5-1 and J is TRBJ2-6, with a tentative D call TRBD1 (6 bases). Germline CDR1 SGHRS, CDR2 YFSETQ. Trimming removed 2 bases from V and 10 bases from J, with 13 bases in between. The CDR3 loop spans 14 amino acids. The CDR3 region is CASSLGGSGNVLTF. The CDR3 nucleotides are TGCGCCAGCAGCTTAGGGGGTAGTGGGAACGTCCTGACTTTC.

The chain recombines TRBV27 with TRBJ1-1; possible D gene TRBD1, 6 bases. Trimming shortened V by 2 bases and J by 11 bases, and 21 bases separated the two germline ends. The CDR3 totals 15 residues. Per the germline V gene, CDR1 is MNHEY and CDR2 is SMNVEV (reference sequence). CDR3 sequence: CASSLRMGGGWEAFF. CDR3 in DNA: TGTGCCAGCAGTTTAAGGATGGGCGGGGGCTGGGAGGCTTTCTTT.

The V and J genes are TRBV7-2 and TRBJ2-2, with a tentative D call TRBD2 (7 bases). Trimming removed 3 bases at V and 7 bases at J, with 15 bases between. The CDR3 contains 15 residues. CDR1 and CDR2 (germline): SGHTA, FQGNSA. The CDR3 DNA is TGTGCCAGCAGCTTGAAGGGAGGGGGTAGCGGGGAGCTGTTTTTT. As protein: CASSLKGGGSGELFF. Full variable domain (remainder filled in from reference TRBV7-2 and TRBJ2-2): GAGVSQSPSNKVTEKGKDVELRCDPISGHTALYWYRQSLGQGLEFLIYFQGNSAPDKSGLPSDRFSAERTGGSVSTLTIQRTQQEDSAVYLCASSLKGGGSGELFFGEGSRLTVL.

The chain couples TRBV11-2 to TRBJ2-1, with no clear D. The CDR3 contains 13 residues. Germline loops: CDR1 SGHAT, CDR2 FQNNGV. The V end was cut by 0 bases, the J end by 7 bases, with 7 bases between. In DNA, the CDR3 is TGTGCCAGCAGCTTAGATACGGCGAATGAGCAGTTCTTC. It yields the protein CASSLDTANEQFF. The variable domain in full, completed from reference TRBV11-2 and TRBJ2-1, reads EAGVAQSPRYKIIEKRQSVAFWCNPISGHATLYWYQQILGQGPKLLIQFQNNGVVDDSQLPKDRFSAERLKGVDSTLKIQPAKLEDSAVYLCASSLDTANEQFFGPGTRLTVL.

Only a few counts were recorded for this clone. The chain joins TRBV9 to TRBJ1-3, with 7 bases fitting TRBD1. The trim removed 0 bases at V and 1 base at J, leaving 4 bases unmatched. CDR1 SGDLS and CDR2 YYNGEE come from the germline V gene. The CDR3 has 16 residues. The CDR3 loop is CASSVAGTVSGNTIYF. The CDR3 DNA is TGTGCCAGCAGCGTAGCGGGGACAGTTTCTGGAAACACCATATATTTT.

The chain combines TRBV15 with TRBJ2-7; D possibly uses TRBD1 or TRBD2 (5 bases each). V lost 0 bases, J lost 5 bases, and 11 bases lay in between. CDR1 is LNHNV and CDR2 is YYDKDF in the germline V gene (reference sequence). CDR3 length equals 14 residues. CDR3 loop: CATSRDRMGDEQYF. In nucleotides, the CDR3 is TGTGCCACCAGCAGAGATAGGATGGGGGACGAGCAGTACTTC.

The rearrangement joins TRBV5-1 to TRBJ2-1; 7 nucleotides line up with TRBD1. The CDR3 is 12 residues long. Germline V gene lookup returns CDR1 SGHRS and CDR2 YFSETQ. V trimming: 2 bases; J trimming: 9 bases; junction bases outside the gene matches: 2. The CDR3 reads CASSLQGTEQFF. In nucleotides, the CDR3 is TGCGCCAGCAGCTTACAGGGGACTGAGCAGTTCTTC.

The DNA of the CDR3 is TGTGCCAGCAGTGTTGTGGGGGGGCCAGATACGCAGTATTTT. Amino acid sequence: CASSVVGGPDTQYF. V gene TRBV6-1 combines with J gene TRBJ2-3, with D perhaps TRBD2 (7 bases). CDR3 length equals 14 residues. Germline loops: CDR1 MNHNS, CDR2 SASEGT. The ends were cut back, 4 bases at V and 4 bases at J, with 12 bases in the middle.

This CDR3 reads CASSPGTAVQTQYF. The CDR3 nucleotides are TGCGCCAGCAGCCCCGGGACCGCGGTGCAGACCCAGTACTTC. The V gene is TRBV5-1, the J gene TRBJ2-5; D tentatively reads TRBD1 or TRBD2 (5 bases each). The germline CDR1 and CDR2 sequences are SGHRS and YFSETQ. V was cut by 4 bases and J by 6 bases, with 16 bases left in between. The CDR3 length is 14 residues.

In its sample, this clone was seen a few times. This sequence joins TRBV7-2 and TRBJ2-5; weak D call: TRBD1 (7 bases). The V end lost 2 bases, the J end lost 5 bases, and 12 bases lay between the germline ends. This CDR3 spans 14 amino acids. The germline V gene encodes CDR1 SGHTA and CDR2 FQGNSA. The CDR3 region is CASSLQGGQETQYF. CDR3 nucleotide sequence: TGTGCCAGCAGCTTACAGGGGGGTCAGGAGACCCAGTACTTC.

The genes are TRBV30 and TRBJ2-1; TRBD1 matches 7 bases. CDR3 length: 13 residues. V lost 3 bases to trimming and J lost 2 bases; unmatched junction nucleotides: 1. The germline V gene encodes CDR1 GTSNPN and CDR2 SVGIG (reference sequence). The CDR3 spells CAWRGGTYNEQFF. The CDR3 nucleotides are TGTGCCTGGAGAGGGGGCACCTACAATGAGCAGTTCTTC. The whole variable domain, remainder taken from reference TRBV30 and TRBJ2-1, is SQTIHQWPATLVQPVGSPLSLECTVEGTSNPNLYWYRQAAGRGLQLLFYSVGIGQISSEVPQNLSASRPQDRQFILSSKKLLLSDSGFYLCAWRGGTYNEQFFGPGTRLTVL.

This clone was found a few times. J is TRBJ2-5 and V is TRBV6-6; 9 positions agree with TRBD2. After removal of 7 bases from V and 5 bases from J, the junction contained 11 bases not matched to a gene. Germline-derived CDR1 and CDR2 are MNHNY and SVGAGI (reference sequence). CDR3 length: 15 amino acids. CDR3 DNA sequence: TGTGCCAGCACTGCGGGGGGGATTGGATCGGAGACCCAGTACTTC. Residues: CASTAGGIGSETQYF.

J is TRBJ1-4 and V is TRBV5-4; 9 positions agree with TRBD1. CDR1 and CDR2 from the germline V gene are SGHNT and YYREEE (reference sequence). V lost 4 bases to trimming and J lost 6 bases; unmatched junction nucleotides: 7. The CDR3 has 15 residues. The CDR3 here is CASSRGGQGDEKLFF. The CDR3, as DNA: TGTGCCAGCAGCAGAGGGGGACAGGGAGATGAAAAACTGTTTTTT.

The chain is built from TRBV5-4 and TRBJ2-1; 9 bases are a match to TRBD2. The germline V gene encodes CDR1 SGHNT and CDR2 YYREEE (reference sequence). The CDR3 contains 15 residues. The V segment lost 5 bases and the J segment 8 bases; nucleotides outside the gene matches: 11. CDR3 sequence reads: CASSFGLARGDEQFF. The CDR3 DNA sequence: TGTGCCAGCAGTTTTGGACTAGCGAGAGGGGATGAGCAGTTCTTC.

The rearrangement joins TRBV7-3 to TRBJ2-7; 7 bases line up with TRBD1. With V trimmed by 5 bases and J by 3 bases, 4 bases remained unmatched. CDR1 and CDR2 (germline): SGHTA, FQGTGA. The CDR3 is made up of 13 amino acids. The CDR3 DNA is TGTGCCAGCAGCCCCGGGGACAGCTACGAGCAGTACTTC. Translation gives CASSPGDSYEQYF.

The chain carries TRBV27 and TRBJ1-2, with D possibly being TRBD1 (6 bases). Looked up from germline, CDR1 is MNHEY and CDR2 is SMNVEV (reference sequence). The CDR3 consists of 15 residues. V lost 0 bases and J lost 5, with 13 bases in between. CDR3 loop: CASSLSWGLGYGYTF. The CDR3 nucleotides are TGTGCCAGCAGTTTATCTTGGGGGCTGGGGTATGGCTACACCTTC.